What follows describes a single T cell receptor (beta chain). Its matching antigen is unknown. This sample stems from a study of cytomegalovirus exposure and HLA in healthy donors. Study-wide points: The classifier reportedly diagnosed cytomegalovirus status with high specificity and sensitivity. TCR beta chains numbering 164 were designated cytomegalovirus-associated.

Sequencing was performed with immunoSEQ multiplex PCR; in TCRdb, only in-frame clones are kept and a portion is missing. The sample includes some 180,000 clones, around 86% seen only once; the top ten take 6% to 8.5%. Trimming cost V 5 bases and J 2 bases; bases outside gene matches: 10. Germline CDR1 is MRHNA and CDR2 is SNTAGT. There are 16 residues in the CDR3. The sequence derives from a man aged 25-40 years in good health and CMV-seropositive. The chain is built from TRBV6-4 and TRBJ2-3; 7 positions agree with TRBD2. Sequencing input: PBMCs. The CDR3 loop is CASSPLGGSVTDTQYF. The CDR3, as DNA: TGTGCCAGCAGTCCCCTCGGCGGGAGTGTCACAGATACGCAGTATTTT.